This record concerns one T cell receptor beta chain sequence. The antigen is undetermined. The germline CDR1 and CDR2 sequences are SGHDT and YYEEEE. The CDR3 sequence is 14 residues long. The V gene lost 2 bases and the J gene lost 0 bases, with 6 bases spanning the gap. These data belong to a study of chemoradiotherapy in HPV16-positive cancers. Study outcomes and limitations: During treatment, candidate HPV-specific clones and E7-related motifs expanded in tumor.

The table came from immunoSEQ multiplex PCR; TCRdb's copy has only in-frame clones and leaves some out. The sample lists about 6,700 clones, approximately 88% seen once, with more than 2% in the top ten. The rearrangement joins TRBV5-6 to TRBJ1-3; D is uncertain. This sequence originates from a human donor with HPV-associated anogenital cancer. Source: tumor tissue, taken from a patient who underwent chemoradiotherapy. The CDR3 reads CASSLRNSGNTIYF. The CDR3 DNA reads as TGTGCCAGCAGCTTACGAAACTCTGGAAACACCATATATTTT.